This T cell receptor (beta chain) appears in the sequencing data of a study of OX40 agonist ivuxolimab in advanced cancers. Overall study context: Patients in dose escalation had liver, melanoma, kidney or head and neck cancers.

The table came from immunoSEQ multiplex PCR; TCRdb's copy has only in-frame clones and leaves some out. This table holds 70,000 to 100,000 clones, more than 80% found once. CDR3 length equals 15 residues. The J segment lost 4 bases and the V segment lost 2 bases, leaving 2 bases of the junction unmatched. Germline CDR1 is SGDLS and CDR2 is YYNGEE. Whole-study results and caveats: Several nonresponders also turned out to have low normalized T-cell clonal expansion.

Concerning this clone itself: No antigen is known for it.

Autoimmune disease history or systemic immunosuppression led to patients being barred. This TCR came from an adult with an advanced solid tumor such as melanoma, head and neck, liver or kidney cancer. Sequences were derived from CD4+ or CD8+ T cells sorted from blood, sampled in a trial of the OX40 agonist ivuxolimab. This chain links TRBV9 with TRBJ2-1, with 11 bases identical to TRBD2. CDR3 residues: CASSVGTSGYNEQFF. The CDR3 coding sequence is TGTGCCAGCAGCGTCGGGACTAGCGGATACAATGAGCAGTTCTTC.